Sequencing of this T cell receptor beta chain was carried out in a study of OX40 agonist ivuxolimab in advanced cancers. Study summary: Ivuxolimab, an agonistic anti-OX40 (CD134) antibody, was given to patients. People who had prior anti-PD-1, anti-PD-L1 or anti-CTLA-4 therapy could take part, and under 45% had some. Partial responses were recorded for three patients, including one with hepatocellular carcinoma and two with cutaneous melanoma.

The sample holds one count of this clone. CDR1 is SGHDT and CDR2 is YYEEEE in the germline V gene. Trimming removed 1 base at V and 7 bases at J, with 21 bases between. This CDR3 region has 16 residues. Repertoires were generated with immunoSEQ multiplex PCR, while TCRdb's copy carries only in-frame clones and drops some. The sample lists about 59,000 clones, about 83% seen once, with around 0.7% in the top ten. The receptor comes from an adult with an advanced solid tumor such as melanoma, head and neck, liver or kidney cancer. The J gene is TRBJ2-7, the V gene TRBV5-6; D is tentatively TRBD1 or TRBD2 (6 bases each). This specimen was CD4+ or CD8+ T cells sorted from blood, taken in a trial of the OX40 agonist ivuxolimab. The CDR3 spells CASSLRGGQASGEQYF. Written as DNA, the CDR3 is TGTGCCAGCAGCTTGCGTGGGGGGCAGGCTTCGGGTGAGCAGTACTTC. Using reference TRBV5-6 and TRBJ2-7 for the parts outside the CDR3, the full variable domain is DAGVTQSPTHLIKTRGQQVTLRCSPKSGHDTVSWYQQALGQGPQFIFQYYEEEERQRGNFPDRFSGHQFPNYSSELNVNALLLGDSALYLCASSLRGGQASGEQYFGPGTRLTVT.